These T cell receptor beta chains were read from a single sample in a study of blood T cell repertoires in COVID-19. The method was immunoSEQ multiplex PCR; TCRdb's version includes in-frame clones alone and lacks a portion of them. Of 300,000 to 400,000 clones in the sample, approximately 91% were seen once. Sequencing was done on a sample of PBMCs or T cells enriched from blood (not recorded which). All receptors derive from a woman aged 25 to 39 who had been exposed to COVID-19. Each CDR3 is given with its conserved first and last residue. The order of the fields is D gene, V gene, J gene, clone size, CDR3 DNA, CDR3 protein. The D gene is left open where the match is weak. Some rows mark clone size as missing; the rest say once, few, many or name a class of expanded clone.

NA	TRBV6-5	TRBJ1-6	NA	TGTGCCAGCAGTTGGAAGACAGCGACGAGTTCACCCCTCCACTTT	CASSWKTATSSPLHF
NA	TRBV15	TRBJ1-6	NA	TGTGCCACCAGCACAGTTCGGAATAAGAGGTCCTATAATTCACCCCTCCACTTT	CATSTVRNKRSYNSPLHF
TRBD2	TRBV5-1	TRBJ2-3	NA	TGCGCCAGCAGCTCGGGACTAGCGTGGGATACGCAGTATTTT	CASSSGLAWDTQYF
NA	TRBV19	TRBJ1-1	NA	TGTGCCAGTACCCCGACGGGGGGAGGTGAAGCTTTCTTT	CASTPTGGGEAFF
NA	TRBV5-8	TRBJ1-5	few	TGTGCCAGCAGCTTGTGGACTCCTAATCAGCCCCAGCATTTT	CASSLWTPNQPQHF
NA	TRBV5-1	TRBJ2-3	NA	TGCGCCAGCAACCCGACCGGGCGGCGCTGGGGCCCAGATACGCAGTATTTT	CASNPTGRRWGPDTQYF
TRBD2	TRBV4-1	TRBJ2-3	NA	TGCGCCAGCAGCATCCCGGGGGGGATAACAGATACGCAGTATTTT	CASSIPGGITDTQYF
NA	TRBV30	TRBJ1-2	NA	TGTGCCTGGAGTCCCTGGACACGCACCTTCTATGGCTACACCTTC	CAWSPWTRTFYGYTF
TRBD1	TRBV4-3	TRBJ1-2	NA	TGCGCCAGCAGCCCCGGGACAGGGAGAGGGTATGGCTACACCTTC	CASSPGTGRGYGYTF
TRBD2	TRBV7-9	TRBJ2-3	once	TGTGCCAGCAGCCTAGCGGGGGGTCACACAGATACGCAGTATTTT	CASSLAGGHTDTQYF
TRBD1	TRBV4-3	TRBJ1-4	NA	TGCGCCAGCAGCCAAGCAACAGGGGATTGGGAATTCGGGAATGAAAAACTGTTTTTT	CASSQATGDWEFGNEKLFF
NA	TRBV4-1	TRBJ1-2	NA	TGCGCCAGCAGCCAGGCCGGAGGAGGAGGTGGCTACACCTTC	CASSQAGGGGGYTF
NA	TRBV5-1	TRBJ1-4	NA	TGCGCCAGCAGAACTGGGGGGGCAACTAATGAAAAACTGTTTTTT	CASRTGGATNEKLFF
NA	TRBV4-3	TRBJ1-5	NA	TGCGCCAGCAGCCAAGATCCAAGAGGAAATCAGCCCCAGCATTTT	CASSQDPRGNQPQHF
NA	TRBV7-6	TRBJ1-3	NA	TGTGCCAGCAGCTCGGGCCGGGGACACCGTTTAACTGGAAACACCATATATTTT	CASSSGRGHRLTGNTIYF
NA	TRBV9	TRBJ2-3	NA	TGTGCCAGCAGCGCAGGACTCGCAGATACGCAGTATTTT	CASSAGLADTQYF
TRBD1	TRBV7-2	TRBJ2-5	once	TGTGCCAGCAGCTTAGTGACAGGGCCCCAAGAGACCCAGTACTTC	CASSLVTGPQETQYF
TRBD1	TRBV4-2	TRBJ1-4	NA	TGTGCCAGCAGCCAAAGGACAGGGAGAGATTCTAATGAAAAACTGTTTTTT	CASSQRTGRDSNEKLFF
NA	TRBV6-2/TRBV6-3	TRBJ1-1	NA	TGTGCCAGCAGTTGGCCGGGGAGGAACACTGAAGCTTTCTTT	CASSWPGRNTEAFF
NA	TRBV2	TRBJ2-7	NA	TGTGCCAGCAGTCAGGTCTACGAGCAGTACTTC	CASSQVYEQYF
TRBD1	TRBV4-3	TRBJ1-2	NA	TGCGCCAGCAGCCAACGAATTACAGGGGAAGTGTGGGACTATGGCTACACCTTC	CASSQRITGEVWDYGYTF
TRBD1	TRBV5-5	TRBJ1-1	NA	TGTGCCAGCAGCCCGTGGGACAGGTATATCACTGAAGCTTTCTTT	CASSPWDRYITEAFF
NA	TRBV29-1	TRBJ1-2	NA	TGCAGCGTTCTAGCACACTATGGCTACACCTTC	CSVLAHYGYTF
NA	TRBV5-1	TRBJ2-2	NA	TGCGCCAGCAGCTTCCAGGGATACACCGGGGAGCTGTTTTTT	CASSFQGYTGELFF
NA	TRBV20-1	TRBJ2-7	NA	TGCAGTGCTAGTAAGGAGAGCTCCTACGAGCAGTACTTC	CSASKESSYEQYF
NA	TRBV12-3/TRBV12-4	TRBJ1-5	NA	TGTGCCAGCAGTTTGGCTAGCAATCAGCCCCAGCATTTT	CASSLASNQPQHF
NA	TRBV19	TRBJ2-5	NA	TGTGCCAGTAGTATCTTAGGGGATAAGGGGACCCAGTACTTC	CASSILGDKGTQYF
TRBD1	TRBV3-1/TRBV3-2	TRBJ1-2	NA	TGTGCCAGCAGCCGACATTTGGGACAGCCTAGCTATGGCTACACCTTC	CASSRHLGQPSYGYTF
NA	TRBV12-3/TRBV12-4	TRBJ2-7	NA	TGTGCCGTCGGAAGTAGACAGGCCTCAGAGCAGTACTTC	CAVGSRQASEQYF
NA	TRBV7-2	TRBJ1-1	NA	TGTGCCAGCAGCTCGCAGGGGAACACTGAAGCTTTCTTT	CASSSQGNTEAFF
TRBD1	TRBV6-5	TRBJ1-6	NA	TGTGCCAGCACCCTTGACAGGGGAGATCTCCCCCTCCACTTT	CASTLDRGDLPLHF
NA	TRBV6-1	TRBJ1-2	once	TGTGCCAGCAGTGAAGGGGAGGGGAGCGGCTACACCTTC	CASSEGEGSGYTF
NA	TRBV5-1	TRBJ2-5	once	TGCGCCAGCAGCCCCTCCGTACAGCAAGAGACCCAGTACTTC	CASSPSVQQETQYF
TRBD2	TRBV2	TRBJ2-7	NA	TGTGCCAGCAGTGCGCCTAGCGGTTTAAGCTCCTACGAGCAGTACTTC	CASSAPSGLSSYEQYF
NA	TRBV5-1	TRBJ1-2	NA	TGCGCCAGCAGCTTGGTAGCCGGAAACTATGGCTACACCTTC	CASSLVAGNYGYTF
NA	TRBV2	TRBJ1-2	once	TGTGCCAGCAGTGAACAAGGGGGGGAGGATGGCTACACCTTC	CASSEQGGEDGYTF
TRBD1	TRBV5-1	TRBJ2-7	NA	TGCGCCAGCAGCGCGGGACAGGCGGTAAACGAGCAGTACTTC	CASSAGQAVNEQYF
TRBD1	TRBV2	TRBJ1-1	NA	TGTGCCGTCCTCCGGGACAGGGTTGGGACTGAAGCTTTCTTT	CAVLRDRVGTEAFF
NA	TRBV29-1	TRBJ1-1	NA	TGCAGCGCTACGAAAGCGCCGACGGCCATGAACACTGAAGCTTTCTTT	CSATKAPTAMNTEAFF
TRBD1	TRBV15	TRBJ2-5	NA	TGTGCCACCAGCTCAAGACAGGGAGAGACCCAGTACTTC	CATSSRQGETQYF